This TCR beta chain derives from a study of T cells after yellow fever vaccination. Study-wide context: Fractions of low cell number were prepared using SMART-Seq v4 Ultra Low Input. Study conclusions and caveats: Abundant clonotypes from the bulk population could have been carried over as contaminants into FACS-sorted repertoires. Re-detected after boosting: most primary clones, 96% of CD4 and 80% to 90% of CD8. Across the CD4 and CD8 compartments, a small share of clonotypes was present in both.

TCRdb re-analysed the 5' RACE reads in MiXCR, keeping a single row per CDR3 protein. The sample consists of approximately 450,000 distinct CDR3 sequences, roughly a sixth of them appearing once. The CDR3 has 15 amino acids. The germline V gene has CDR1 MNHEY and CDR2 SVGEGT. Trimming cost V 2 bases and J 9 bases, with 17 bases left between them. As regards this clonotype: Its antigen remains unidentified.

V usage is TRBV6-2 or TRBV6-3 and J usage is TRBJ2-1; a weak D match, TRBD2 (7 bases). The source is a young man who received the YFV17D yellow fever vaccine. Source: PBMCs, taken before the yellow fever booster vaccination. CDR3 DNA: TGTGCCAGCAGTTACCCCGAAGGGGGGGCTTTTGAGCAGTTCTTC. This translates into CASSYPEGGAFEQFF.